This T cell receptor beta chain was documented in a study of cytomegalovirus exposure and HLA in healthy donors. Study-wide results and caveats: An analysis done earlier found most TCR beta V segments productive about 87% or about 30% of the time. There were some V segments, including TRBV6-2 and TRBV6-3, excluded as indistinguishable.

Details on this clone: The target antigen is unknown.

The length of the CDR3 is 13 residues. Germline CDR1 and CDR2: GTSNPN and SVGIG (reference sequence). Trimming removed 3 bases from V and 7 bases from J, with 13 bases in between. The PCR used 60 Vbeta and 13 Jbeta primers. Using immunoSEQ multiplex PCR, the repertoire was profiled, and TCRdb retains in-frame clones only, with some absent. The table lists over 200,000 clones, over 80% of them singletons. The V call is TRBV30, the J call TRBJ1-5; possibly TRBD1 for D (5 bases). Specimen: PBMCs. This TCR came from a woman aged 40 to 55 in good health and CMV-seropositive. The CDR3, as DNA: TGTGCCTGGAGCGGCGGGGCGGGACAGCCCCAGCATTTT. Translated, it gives CAWSGGAGQPQHF.